Listed here are 22 T cell receptor beta chains from one sample, sequenced in a study of B cell selection in AIRE deficiency. The regulatory T cell sort gate was CD4+CD25hiCD127low/negative. Generated by immunoSEQ multiplex PCR, the TCRdb table keeps only in-frame clones and is missing some. The table records 20,000 to 25,000 clones, roughly 93% of them present only once. Specimen: Tregs sorted from PBMCs. All receptors come from a human donor with AIRE deficiency.

A few counts support this clone. DNA for the CDR3: TGCGCCAGCAGCCAAGAATCTCTAGCGGTTCTTCCACGGGAGACCCAGTACTTC. Translation gives CASSQESLAVLPRETQYF. J is TRBJ2-5 and V is TRBV4-1; 7 positions agree with TRBD2. The CDR3 has 18 residues. The ends lost 0 bases at V and 5 bases at J; junction bases unmatched: 15. CDR1 and CDR2 (germline): MGHRA, YSYEKL.

The chain joins TRBV7-2 to TRBJ2-3, with a weak D call TRBD2 (5 bases). V shed 3 bases and J shed 2 bases, with 9 bases lying between them. CDR1 and CDR2 from the germline V gene are SGHTA and FQGNSA. The CDR3 runs 14 residues. The CDR3 loop reads CASSFDYNTDTQYF. The CDR3 DNA is TGTGCCAGCAGCTTTGACTATAACACAGATACGCAGTATTTT.

V usage is TRBV10-1 and J usage is TRBJ2-7; the D gene is possibly TRBD2 (6 bases). The V gene's germline CDR1 is WNHNN and CDR2 SYGVQD (reference sequence). The CDR3 runs 13 residues. Trimming left V 10 bases short and J 4 bases short, with 17 bases between. CDR3 bases: TGCGCCAACCACGCGGGACCGCCTTACGAGCAGTACTTC. It codes for CANHAGPPYEQYF.

The chain couples TRBV7-6 to TRBJ2-7; 14 nucleotides match TRBD2. The CDR3 has 19 amino acids. V dropped 5 bases and J dropped 4; count of bases not matched to a gene: 16. CDR1 is SGHVS and CDR2 is FNYEAQ in the germline V gene. As DNA, the CDR3 is TGTGCCAGCAGCCCCCGGACTAGCGGGAGGCCCAGCCCCTATTACGAGCAGTACTTC. Translation gives CASSPRTSGRPSPYYEQYF.

The CDR3 is CASSSRLAGARGTYNEQFF. The DNA of the CDR3 is TGTGCCAGCAGCTCCCGACTAGCGGGAGCTAGAGGGACATACAATGAGCAGTTCTTC. This sequence joins TRBV11-3 and TRBJ2-1; 12 bases agree with TRBD2. The trim removed 4 bases at V and 4 bases at J, leaving 14 bases unmatched. Per germline, CDR1 SGHNT and CDR2 YENEEA. The CDR3 runs to 19 residues. The full variable domain, its missing parts supplied by reference TRBV11-3 and TRBJ2-1, is EAGVVQSPRYKIIEKKQPVAFWCNPISGHNTLYWYLQNLGQGPELLIRYENEEAVDDSQLPKDRFSAERLKGVDSTLKIQPAELGDSAVYLCASSSRLAGARGTYNEQFFGPGTRLTVL.

The gene calls are TRBV19 and TRBJ2-3; D is unresolved. The CDR3 is 17 residues long. Trimming removed 0 bases from V and 6 bases from J, with 19 bases in between. CDR1 and CDR2 from the germline V gene are LNHDA and SQIVND (reference sequence). CDR3: CASSIDLFRGFFDTQYF. The CDR3 nucleotides are TGTGCCAGTAGTATAGATCTTTTCCGTGGATTTTTTGATACGCAGTATTTT.

This chain connects TRBV11-2 to TRBJ2-7; 7 positions match TRBD2. The CDR3 runs 15 residues. With V trimmed by 0 bases and J by 3 bases, 5 bases remained unmatched. Looked up from germline, CDR1 is SGHAT and CDR2 is FQNNGV. This CDR3 reads CASSLDSGPHYEQYF. The CDR3 bases are TGTGCCAGCAGCTTAGATAGCGGGCCTCACTACGAGCAGTACTTC.

With regard to this clone: The junction shows a germline mismatch at one end, possibly a read error. Other nucleotide sequences in the sample specify the same CDR3. V gene TRBV19 combines with J gene TRBJ2-7; 8 bases agree with TRBD1. This CDR3 is built from 13 residues. Germline CDR1 and CDR2: LNHDA and SQIVND (reference sequence). CDR3 sequence: CARLRDRTYEQYF. CDR3 nucleotide sequence: TGTGCCAGACTCCGGGACAGGACCTACGAGCAGTATTTC.

This chain connects TRBV11-3 to TRBJ2-3, with 8 bases lining up with TRBD1. CDR3 size: 15 residues. J gave up 2 bases and V 5 bases, and 6 bases lay outside the gene matches. Germline-derived CDR1 and CDR2 are SGHNT and YENEEA. The CDR3 spells CASSTRTGLTDTQYF. The CDR3 DNA follows: TGTGCCAGCAGCACGCGGACAGGGCTCACAGATACGCAGTATTTT.

This clone occurred a few times. This chain joins TRBV18 and TRBJ1-2; D gene uncertain. V was clipped by 2 bases and J by 3 bases, with 7 bases between them. CDR1 and CDR2 from the germline V gene are KGHSH and LQKENI. The CDR3 totals 13 residues. CDR3 DNA sequence: TGTGCCAGCTCACCAGGAAGGGACTATGGCTACACCTTC. Residues: CASSPGRDYGYTF.

J is TRBJ2-5 and V is TRBV11-2; D uncertain. Trimming shortened V by 4 bases and J by 4 bases, and 4 bases separated the two germline ends. This CDR3 comprises 11 residues. CDR1 is SGHAT and CDR2 is FQNNGV in the germline V gene. CDR3 residues: CASSSLETQYF. CDR3 DNA: TGTGCCAGCAGCTCCTTAGAGACCCAGTACTTC. The full variable domain, its missing parts supplied by reference TRBV11-2 and TRBJ2-5, is EAGVAQSPRYKIIEKRQSVAFWCNPISGHATLYWYQQILGQGPKLLIQFQNNGVVDDSQLPKDRFSAERLKGVDSTLKIQPAKLEDSAVYLCASSSLETQYFGPGTRLLVL.

The CDR3 DNA is TGTGCCAGCAGTTACTCGAGAACCGGTCCAGGCTACGAGCAGTACTTC. Translation gives CASSYSRTGPGYEQYF. The chain employs TRBV6-5 and TRBJ2-7; D unclear. Germline assignment: CDR1 MNHEY and CDR2 SVGAGI. Deletions cut 0 bases from V and 3 bases from J, with 15 bases between. This CDR3 is built from 16 residues.

CDR3 sequence (DNA): TGCGCCAGCAGTTCTATTAAGGGACTAGCCCAAGAGACCCAGTACTTC. It translates to CASSSIKGLAQETQYF. The V gene is TRBV5-1, the J gene TRBJ2-5, with 9 bases lining up with TRBD2. V gave up 5 bases and J gave up 1 base; unmatched junction bases: 9. The CDR3 runs 16 residues. Germline lookup yields CDR1 SGHRS and CDR2 YFSETQ.

The rearrangement uses TRBV5-1 and TRBJ2-3; 7 bases are a match to TRBD2. V lost 4 bases, J lost 2 bases, and 7 bases stayed unmatched. Germline V gene sequence: CDR1 SGHRS, CDR2 YFSETQ. There are 15 residues in the CDR3. CDR3 nucleotides: TGCGCCAGCAGCACCTCTAGCGGCTTCACAGATACGCAGTATTTT. Protein sequence: CASSTSSGFTDTQYF.

Here the CDR3 reads CASSSDRQLKKLFF. DNA of the CDR3: TGTGCCAGCAGCTCGGATCGACAGTTGAAAAAACTGTTTTTT. The genes are TRBV7-2 and TRBJ1-4; a weak D match, TRBD1 (5 bases). The CDR3 length is 14 residues. Germline CDR1 SGHTA, CDR2 FQGNSA. Trimming stripped 4 bases from V and 9 bases from J, with 15 bases between.

V is TRBV2 and J is TRBJ1-5; D uncertain. The ends were cut back, 2 bases at V and 0 bases at J, with 14 bases in the middle. This CDR3 spans 17 amino acids. From germline, CDR1 is SNHLY and CDR2 FYNNEI. CDR3 protein: CASSERALTYSNQPQHF. The CDR3 nucleotides read TGTGCCAGCAGTGAACGGGCACTAACTTATAGCAATCAGCCCCAGCATTTT.

The CDR3 region is CATQELGQGIFGDQPQHF. CDR3 DNA sequence: TGTGCCACCCAGGAGCTTGGACAGGGTATATTCGGAGATCAGCCCCAGCATTTT. The chain carries TRBV19 and TRBJ1-5; the match to TRBD1 covers 8 bases. The CDR3 extends over 18 amino acids. Germline V gene data show CDR1 as LNHDA and CDR2 as SQIVND (reference sequence). The V and J ends lost 10 bases and 5 bases, in that order; junction bases with no gene match: 22. The variable domain in full, with the rest retrieved from reference TRBV19 and TRBJ1-5, is DGGITQSPKYLFRKEGQNVTLSCEQNLNHDAMYWYRQDPGQGLRLIYYSQIVNDFQKGDIAEGYSVSREKKESFPLTVTSAQKNPTAFYLCATQELGQGIFGDQPQHFGDGTRLSIL.

The chain combines TRBV6-1 with TRBJ2-5; D not resolved. Germline V lookup: CDR1 MNHNS, CDR2 SASEGT. V was shortened by 6 bases and J by 5 bases, with 10 bases between the two germline ends. CDR3 length: 12 residues. CDR3 coding DNA: TGTGCCAGCAGGGCCCTGAGGGAGACCCAGTACTTC. It encodes CASRALRETQYF.

This clone was detected once. The chain is built from TRBV6-1 and TRBJ1-1; a weak D match, TRBD1 (6 bases). The CDR3 length is 13 residues. Trimming stripped 10 bases from V and 5 bases from J, with 17 bases between. Germline CDR1 is MNHNS and CDR2 is SASEGT. The DNA for the CDR3 is TGTGCCACCGAGGTGCGGGGGCTAACTGAAGCTTTCTTT. Translating gives CATEVRGLTEAFF.

This rearrangement joins TRBV28 to TRBJ1-5, with 7 bases fitting TRBD1. Germline loops: CDR1 MDHEN, CDR2 SYDVKM. The CDR3 spans 15 residues. V was clipped by 6 bases and J by 1 base; unmatched bases: 6. The CDR3 here is CASRLQGLSNQPQHF. CDR3 nucleotide sequence: TGTGCCAGCAGGCTACAGGGGTTGAGCAATCAGCCCCAGCATTTT.

The rearrangement joins TRBV18 to TRBJ2-1, with 8 bases aligning to TRBD2. CDR1 is KGHSH, CDR2 LQKENI, per germline. J was trimmed by 4 bases and V by 2 bases; bases with no gene match: 22. The CDR3 contains 21 residues. As DNA, the CDR3 is TGTGCCAGCTCACCAGGTTTTGGTCGGGGTTCACTAGCGGTTGAATACAATGAGCAGTTCTTC. Translation: CASSPGFGRGSLAVEYNEQFF.

The V and J genes are TRBV7-2 and TRBJ2-5; no definite D call. The CDR3 covers 13 residues. Between the trimmed V and J ends, which lost 2 bases and 5 bases, there was a span of 9 bases. Looked up from germline, CDR1 is SGHTA and CDR2 is FQGNSA. Here the CDR3 DNA reads TGTGCCAGCAGCTTACACCGAGAGGAGACCCAGTACTTC. Protein: CASSLHREETQYF.